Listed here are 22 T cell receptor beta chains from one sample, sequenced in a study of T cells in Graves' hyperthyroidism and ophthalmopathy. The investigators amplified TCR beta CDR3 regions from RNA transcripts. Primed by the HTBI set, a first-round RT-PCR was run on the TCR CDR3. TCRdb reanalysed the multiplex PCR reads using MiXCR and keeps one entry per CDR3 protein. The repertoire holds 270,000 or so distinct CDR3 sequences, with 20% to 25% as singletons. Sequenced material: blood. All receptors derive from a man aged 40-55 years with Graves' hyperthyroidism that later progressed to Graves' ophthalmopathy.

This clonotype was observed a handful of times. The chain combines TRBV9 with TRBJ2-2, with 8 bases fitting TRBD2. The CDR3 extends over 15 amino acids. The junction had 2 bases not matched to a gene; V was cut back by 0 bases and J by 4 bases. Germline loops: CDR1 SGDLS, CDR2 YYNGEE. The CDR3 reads CASSVELAGTGELFF. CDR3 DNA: TGTGCCAGCAGCGTAGAGCTAGCGGGCACCGGGGAGCTGTTTTTT.

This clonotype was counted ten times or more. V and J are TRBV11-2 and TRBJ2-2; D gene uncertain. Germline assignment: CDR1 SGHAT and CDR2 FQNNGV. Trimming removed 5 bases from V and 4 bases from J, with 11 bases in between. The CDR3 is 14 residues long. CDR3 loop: CASSPGRVTGELFF. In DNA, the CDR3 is TGTGCCAGCAGCCCCGGAAGGGTCACCGGGGAGCTGTTTTTT.

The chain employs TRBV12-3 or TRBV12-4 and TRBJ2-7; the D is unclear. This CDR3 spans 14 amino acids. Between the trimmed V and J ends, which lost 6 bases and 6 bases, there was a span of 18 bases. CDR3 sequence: CASSSIRALSEQYF. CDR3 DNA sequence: TGTGCCAGCAGCTCCATCCGGGCCCTCTCCGAGCAGTACTTC.

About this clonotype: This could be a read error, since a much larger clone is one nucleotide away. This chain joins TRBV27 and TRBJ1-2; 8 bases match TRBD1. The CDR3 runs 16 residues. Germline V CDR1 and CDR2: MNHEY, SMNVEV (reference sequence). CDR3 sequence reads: CASSVHGTGREYGHTF. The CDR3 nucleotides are TGTGCCAGCAGTGTACACGGGACAGGAAGGGAGTATGGCCACACCTTC.

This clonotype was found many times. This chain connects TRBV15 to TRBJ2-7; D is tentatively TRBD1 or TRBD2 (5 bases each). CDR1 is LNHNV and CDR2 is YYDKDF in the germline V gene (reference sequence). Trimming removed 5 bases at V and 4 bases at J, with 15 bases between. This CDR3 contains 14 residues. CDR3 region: CATSARDGKYEQYF. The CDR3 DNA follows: TGTGCCACCAGCGCTCGGGACGGCAAATACGAGCAGTACTTC.

The CDR3 spells CASTPKSPTDTQYF. The CDR3 DNA follows: TGTGCCAGCACCCCCAAAAGCCCTACAGATACGCAGTATTTT. V gene TRBV6-1 combines with J gene TRBJ2-3, with D uncertain. CDR1 is MNHNS and CDR2 is SASEGT in the germline V gene. The V end was cut by 7 bases, the J end by 3 bases, with 14 bases between. CDR3 length equals 14 residues.

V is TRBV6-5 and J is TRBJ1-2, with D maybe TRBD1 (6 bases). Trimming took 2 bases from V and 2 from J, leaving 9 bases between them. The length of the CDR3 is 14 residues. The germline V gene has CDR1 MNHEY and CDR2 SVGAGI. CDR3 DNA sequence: TGTGCCAGCAGTTACAACAGGGAGAACTATGGCTACACCTTC. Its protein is CASSYNRENYGYTF.

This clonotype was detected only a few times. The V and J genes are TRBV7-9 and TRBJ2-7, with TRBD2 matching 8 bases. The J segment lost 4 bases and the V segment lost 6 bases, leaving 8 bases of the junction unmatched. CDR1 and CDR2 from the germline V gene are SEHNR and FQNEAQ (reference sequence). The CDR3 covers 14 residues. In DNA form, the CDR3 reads TGTGCCAGCAGGGTAGCGGGGACCCTTTACGAGCAGTACTTC. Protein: CASRVAGTLYEQYF. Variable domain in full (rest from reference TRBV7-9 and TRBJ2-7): DTGVSQNPRHKITKRGQNVTFRCDPISEHNRLYWYRQTLGQGPEFLTYFQNEAQLEKSRLLSDRFSAERPKGSFSTLEIQRTEQGDSAMYLCASRVAGTLYEQYFGPGTRLTVT.

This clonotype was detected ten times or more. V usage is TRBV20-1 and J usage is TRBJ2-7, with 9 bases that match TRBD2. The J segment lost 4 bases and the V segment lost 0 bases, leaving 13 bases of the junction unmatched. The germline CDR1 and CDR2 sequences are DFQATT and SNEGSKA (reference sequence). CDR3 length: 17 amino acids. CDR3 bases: TGCAGTGCTAGAGATTTGGGGGGAGGGACTAGCAGTTACGAGCAGTACTTC. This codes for CSARDLGGGTSSYEQYF.

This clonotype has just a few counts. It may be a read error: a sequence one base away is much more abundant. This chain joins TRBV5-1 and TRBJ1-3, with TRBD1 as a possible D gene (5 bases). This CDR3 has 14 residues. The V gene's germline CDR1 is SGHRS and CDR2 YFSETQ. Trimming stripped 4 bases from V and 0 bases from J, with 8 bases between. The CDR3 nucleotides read TGCGCCAGCAGCGGGGGAGACTCTGGAAACACCATATATTTT. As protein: CASSGGDSGNTIYF.

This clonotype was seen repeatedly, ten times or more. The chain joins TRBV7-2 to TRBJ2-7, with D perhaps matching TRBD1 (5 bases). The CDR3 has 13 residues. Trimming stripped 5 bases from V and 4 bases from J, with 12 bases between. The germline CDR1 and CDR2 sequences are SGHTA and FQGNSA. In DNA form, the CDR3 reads TGTGCCAGCAGCCGTACGCAGGGTTACGAGCAGTACTTC. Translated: CASSRTQGYEQYF. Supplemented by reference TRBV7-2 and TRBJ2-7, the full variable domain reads GAGVSQSPSNKVTEKGKDVELRCDPISGHTALYWYRQSLGQGLEFLIYFQGNSAPDKSGLPSDRFSAERTGGSVSTLTIQRTQQEDSAVYLCASSRTQGYEQYFGPGTRLTVT.

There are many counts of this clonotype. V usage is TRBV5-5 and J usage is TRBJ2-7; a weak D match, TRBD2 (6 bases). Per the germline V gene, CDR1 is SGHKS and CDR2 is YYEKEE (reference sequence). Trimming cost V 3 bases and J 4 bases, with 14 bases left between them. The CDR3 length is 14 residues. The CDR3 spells CASSSGAGTYEQYF. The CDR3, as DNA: TGTGCCAGCAGCTCCGGAGCGGGCACGTACGAGCAGTACTTC. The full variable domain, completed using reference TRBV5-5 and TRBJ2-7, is DAGVTQSPTHLIKTRGQQVTLRCSPISGHKSVSWYQQVLGQGPQFIFQYYEKEERGRGNFPDRFSARQFPNYSSELNVNALLLGDSALYLCASSSGAGTYEQYFGPGTRLTVT.

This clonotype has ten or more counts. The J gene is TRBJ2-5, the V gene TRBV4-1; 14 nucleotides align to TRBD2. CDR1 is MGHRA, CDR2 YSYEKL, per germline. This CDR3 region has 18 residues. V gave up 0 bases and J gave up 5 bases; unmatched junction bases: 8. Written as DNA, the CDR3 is TGCGCCAGCAGCCAAGAGTATGGGACTAGCGGGAGTTTCGAGACCCAGTACTTC. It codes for CASSQEYGTSGSFETQYF.

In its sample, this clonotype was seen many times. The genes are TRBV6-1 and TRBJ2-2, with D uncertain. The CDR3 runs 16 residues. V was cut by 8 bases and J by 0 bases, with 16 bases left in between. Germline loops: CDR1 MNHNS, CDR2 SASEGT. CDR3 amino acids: CASYAVSAANTGELFF. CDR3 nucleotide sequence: TGTGCCAGCTACGCGGTGAGCGCGGCGAACACCGGGGAGCTGTTTTTT.

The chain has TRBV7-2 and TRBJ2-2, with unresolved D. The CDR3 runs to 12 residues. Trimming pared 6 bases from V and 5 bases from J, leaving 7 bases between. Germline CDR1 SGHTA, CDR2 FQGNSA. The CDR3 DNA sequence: TGTGCCAGCAGAGACGGGACCGGGGAGCTGTTTTTT. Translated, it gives CASRDGTGELFF.

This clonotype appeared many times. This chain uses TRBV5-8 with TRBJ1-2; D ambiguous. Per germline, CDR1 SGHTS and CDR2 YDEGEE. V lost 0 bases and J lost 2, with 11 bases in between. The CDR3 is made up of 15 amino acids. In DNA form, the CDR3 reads TGTGCCAGCAGCTTGGCTGGCAGACCCAACTATGGCTACACCTTC. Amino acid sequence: CASSLAGRPNYGYTF.

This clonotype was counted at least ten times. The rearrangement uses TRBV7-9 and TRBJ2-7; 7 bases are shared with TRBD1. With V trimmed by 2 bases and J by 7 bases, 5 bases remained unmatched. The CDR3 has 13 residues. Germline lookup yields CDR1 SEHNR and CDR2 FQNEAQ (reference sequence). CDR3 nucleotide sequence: TGTGCCAGCAGCTTAAGACAGGGCGGGGAGCAGTACTTC. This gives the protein CASSLRQGGEQYF.

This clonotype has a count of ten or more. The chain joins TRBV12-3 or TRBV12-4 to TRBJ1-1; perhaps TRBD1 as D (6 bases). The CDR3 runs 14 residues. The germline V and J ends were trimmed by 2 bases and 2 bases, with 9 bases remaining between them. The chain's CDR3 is CASSLLQGNTEAFF. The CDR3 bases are TGTGCCAGCAGTTTACTACAGGGTAACACTGAAGCTTTCTTT.

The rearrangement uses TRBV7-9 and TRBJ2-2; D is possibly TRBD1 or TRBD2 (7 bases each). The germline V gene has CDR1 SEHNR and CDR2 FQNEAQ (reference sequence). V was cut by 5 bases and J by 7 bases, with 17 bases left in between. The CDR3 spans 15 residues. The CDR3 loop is CASSADRDYIGELFF. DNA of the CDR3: TGTGCCAGCAGCGCAGACAGGGACTACATCGGGGAGCTGTTTTTT.

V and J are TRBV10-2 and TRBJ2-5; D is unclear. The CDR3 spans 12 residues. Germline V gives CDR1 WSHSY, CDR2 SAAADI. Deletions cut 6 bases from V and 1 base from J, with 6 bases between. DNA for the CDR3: TGCGCCAGCAGAGACACCCAAGAGACCCAGTACTTC. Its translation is CASRDTQETQYF.

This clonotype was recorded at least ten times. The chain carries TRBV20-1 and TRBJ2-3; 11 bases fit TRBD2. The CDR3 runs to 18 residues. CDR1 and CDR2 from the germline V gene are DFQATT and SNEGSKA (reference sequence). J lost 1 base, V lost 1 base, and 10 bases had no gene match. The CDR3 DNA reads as TGCAGTGCTAGAGCCGCGACTAGCGGGGAGAGTGGCACAGATACGCAGTATTTT. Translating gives CSARAATSGESGTDTQYF.

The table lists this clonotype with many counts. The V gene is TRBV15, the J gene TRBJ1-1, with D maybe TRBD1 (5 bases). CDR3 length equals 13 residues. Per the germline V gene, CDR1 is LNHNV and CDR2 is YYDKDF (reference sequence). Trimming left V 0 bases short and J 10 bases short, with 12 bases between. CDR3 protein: CATSRDSGVGAFF. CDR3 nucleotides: TGTGCCACCAGCAGAGATTCGGGGGTAGGAGCTTTCTTT.